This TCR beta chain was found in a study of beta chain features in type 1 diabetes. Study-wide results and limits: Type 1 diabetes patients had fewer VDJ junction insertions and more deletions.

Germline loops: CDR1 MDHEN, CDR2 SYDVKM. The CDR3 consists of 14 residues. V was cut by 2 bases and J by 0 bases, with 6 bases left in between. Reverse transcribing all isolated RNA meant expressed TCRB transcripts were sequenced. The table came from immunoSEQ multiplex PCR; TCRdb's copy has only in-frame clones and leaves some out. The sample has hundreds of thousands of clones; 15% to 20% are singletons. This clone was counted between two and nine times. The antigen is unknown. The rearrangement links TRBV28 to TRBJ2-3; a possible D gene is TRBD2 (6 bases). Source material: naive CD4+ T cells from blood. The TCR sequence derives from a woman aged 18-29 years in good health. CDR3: CASSLLASTDTQYF. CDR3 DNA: TGTGCCAGCAGTTTACTAGCGAGCACAGATACGCAGTATTTT.